This T cell receptor (beta chain) was identified in a study of tumor-infiltrating lymphocytes in primary liver carcinoma. Background on the study: In every tissue type, samples returned a similar yield of roughly 3.65 to 8 million productive TCRbeta reads. General observations from the study: It was in tumors, not blood, that the top-250-clone fraction was significantly higher (p = 0.039).

On this clonotype itself: Antigen: not known. The junction shows a germline mismatch at one end, possibly a read error.

The germline CDR1 and CDR2 sequences are MNHEY and SVGEGT. The CDR3 extends over 18 amino acids. Unsorted bulk tissue, roughly 20-33 mg of it, served as the source for co-extraction of RNA and DNA. With a constant-region primer, TCR beta cDNA was made from 450 to 550 ng of total RNA. Construction of TCR beta libraries relied on three successive nested multiplex PCR rounds employing slightly modified ARM-PCR. The first two PCR rounds used TRBV1-TRBV30 primers with a Cbeta primer, roughly 10 cycles each. Each CDR3 protein is one row after TCRdb ran MiXCR on the multiplex PCR reads. The table shows about 44,000 distinct CDR3 sequences, with roughly 77% occurring only once.

The TCR comes from a man aged 40-49 years with primary liver carcinoma and hepatitis B virus infection. The chain links TRBV6-2 or TRBV6-3 to TRBJ2-7, with 11 bases aligning to TRBD2. The sample comprised liver tumor tissue from sampling region 3. The sample's subset: tumor region T3, left-lateral pole. The chain's CDR3 is CASSSPLAGGLQSYEQYF. CDR3 nucleotides: TGTGCCAGCAGTTCCCCGCTAGCGGGAGGTTTACAGTCCTACGAACAGTACTTC.